These T cell receptor beta chains were read from a single sample in a study of CD8+CD57+ T cells in acquired aplastic anemia. One entry per CDR3 protein results from TCRdb running MiXCR on the reads. The repertoire holds about 170,000 distinct CDR3 sequences, with roughly 47% as singletons. Material: sorted CD4+, CD8+, or CD8+CD57+ T cells (not recorded which) from PBMCs. These receptor sequences come from a human donor in good health. Both conserved end residues are part of each CDR3. A D gene is named only where the DNA matches it firmly. The listing skips clone size in some rows; elsewhere it reads once, few, many or a size class.

size: few; D: TRBD1; J: TRBJ1-2; length: 12; V: TRBV29-1; CDR3: CSVGAGGYGYTF; DNA: TGCAGCGTTGGGGCAGGGGGATATGGCTACACCTTC
size: -; D: -; J: TRBJ2-7; length: 17; V: TRBV27; CDR3: CASSPRGGADSSYEQYF; DNA: TGTGCCAGCAGTCCCCGGGGCGGGGCCGACAGCTCCTACGAGCAGTACTTC
size: -; D: -; J: TRBJ2-7; length: 12; V: TRBV2; CDR3: CASSESYYEQYF; DNA: TGTGCCAGCAGTGAATCATACTACGAGCAGTACTTC
size: many; D: TRBD1; J: TRBJ1-5; length: 14; V: TRBV12-3/TRBV12-4; CDR3: CASSRTSQGMPQHF; DNA: TGTGCCAGCAGCCGCACCTCACAGGGGATGCCCCAGCATTTT
size: -; D: -; J: TRBJ2-2; length: 14; V: TRBV10-3; CDR3: CAISRDGNTGELFF; DNA: TGTGCCATCAGTCGGGACGGTAACACCGGGGAGCTGTTTTTT
size: -; D: -; J: TRBJ2-7; length: 15; V: TRBV7-9; CDR3: CASSPGDIGPYEQYF; DNA: TGTGCCAGCAGCCCAGGAGATATCGGGCCCTACGAGCAGTACTTC
size: -; D: TRBD1; J: TRBJ1-5; length: 16; V: TRBV15; CDR3: CATSSLQGRGDQPQHF; DNA: TGTGCCACCTCTTCGCTACAGGGGCGGGGGGATCAGCCCCAGCATTTT
size: -; D: TRBD2; J: TRBJ2-1; length: 11; V: TRBV20-1; CDR3: CSAGVAGEQFF; DNA: TGCAGTGCTGGAGTAGCGGGTGAGCAGTTCTTC
size: -; D: -; J: TRBJ2-7; length: 13; V: TRBV7-2; CDR3: CASSLNREREQYF; DNA: TGTGCCAGCAGCTTAAACAGGGAGCGCGAGCAGTACTTC
size: many; D: -; J: TRBJ1-2; length: 14; V: TRBV4-1; CDR3: CASSQDEDYRGYTF; DNA: TGCGCCAGCAGCCAAGATGAGGACTATCGAGGCTACACCTTC
size: -; D: -; J: TRBJ2-2; length: 12; V: TRBV29-1; CDR3: CSVGAGTGELFF; DNA: TGCAGCGTTGGGGCCGGCACCGGGGAGCTGTTTTTT
size: once; D: -; J: TRBJ1-2; length: 13; V: TRBV10-3; CDR3: CAASGGGRYGYTF; DNA: TGTGCCGCCTCCGGCGGGGGGAGGTATGGCTACACCTTC
size: -; D: -; J: TRBJ2-7; length: 17; V: TRBV14; CDR3: CASSQDFFGTTRNEQYF; DNA: TGTGCCAGCAGCCAAGATTTTTTCGGGACCACAAGAAACGAGCAGTACTTC
size: few; D: -; J: TRBJ1-4; length: 15; V: TRBV5-1; CDR3: CASSLGSDYNEKLFF; DNA: TGCGCCAGCAGCTTGGGGTCAGATTATAATGAAAAACTGTTTTTT
size: -; D: -; J: TRBJ2-7; length: 13; V: TRBV7-8; CDR3: CASSLAWIYEQYF; DNA: TGTGCCAGCAGCTTAGCGTGGATATACGAGCAGTACTTC
size: -; D: TRBD2; J: TRBJ2-3; length: 15; V: TRBV25-1; CDR3: CASMSSGRARDTQYF; DNA: TGTGCCAGTATGTCTAGCGGGAGGGCAAGAGATACGCAGTATTTT
size: -; D: TRBD1; J: TRBJ2-7; length: 15; V: TRBV18; CDR3: CASSPDRNGVYEQYF; DNA: TGTGCCAGCTCGCCGGACAGGAATGGGGTCTACGAGCAGTACTTC
size: few; D: -; J: TRBJ1-1; length: 13; V: TRBV10-3; CDR3: CAISRDDNTEAFF; DNA: TGTGCCATCAGCCGGGACGACAACACTGAAGCTTTCTTT
size: few; D: -; J: TRBJ1-2; length: 15; V: TRBV15; CDR3: CATSRAAGVNYGYTF; DNA: TGTGCCACCAGCAGAGCAGCAGGTGTGAACTATGGCTACACCTTC
size: -; D: TRBD1; J: TRBJ2-7; length: 14; V: TRBV10-1; CDR3: CASSGGQGTHEQYF; DNA: TGCGCCAGCAGCGGGGGACAGGGGACCCACGAGCAGTACTTC
size: -; D: -; J: TRBJ2-3; length: 16; V: TRBV11-1; CDR3: CASSPGTSPSTDTQYF; DNA: TGTGCCAGCAGCCCAGGGACAAGCCCTAGCACAGATACGCAGTATTTT
size: few; D: TRBD1; J: TRBJ1-1; length: 14; V: TRBV2; CDR3: CASSEPGQYTEAFF; DNA: TGTGCCAGCAGTGAGCCGGGACAGTACACTGAAGCTTTCTTT
size: many; D: -; J: TRBJ1-6; length: 18; V: TRBV4-3; CDR3: CASSQEGGGSSYNSPLHF; DNA: TGCGCCAGCAGCCAAGAAGGAGGCGGAAGCTCCTATAATTCACCCCTCCACTTT
size: -; D: -; J: TRBJ2-7; length: 14; V: TRBV30; CDR3: CAWSHTRVSYEQYF; DNA: TGTGCCTGGAGTCACACCCGCGTCTCCTACGAGCAGTACTTC
size: -; D: -; J: TRBJ2-1; length: 14; V: TRBV5-1; CDR3: CASSWGVGYNEQFF; DNA: TGCGCCAGCAGCTGGGGGGTGGGGTACAATGAGCAGTTCTTC
size: once; D: TRBD2; J: TRBJ2-3; length: 12; V: TRBV7-2; CDR3: CASSPREGTQYF; DNA: TGTGCCAGCAGCCCCCGGGAGGGTACGCAGTATTTT
size: -; D: TRBD2; J: TRBJ2-3; length: 15; V: TRBV11-1; CDR3: CASSLLLAGADTQYF; DNA: TGTGCCAGCAGCTTATTACTAGCGGGCGCAGATACGCAGTATTTT
size: -; D: -; J: TRBJ1-6; length: 14; V: TRBV6-1; CDR3: CAGRRALSDSPLHF; DNA: TGTGCCGGTCGTAGGGCCCTCAGTGATTCACCCCTCCACTTT
size: many; D: TRBD1; J: TRBJ1-5; length: 13; V: TRBV20-1; CDR3: CSAGTDSNQPQHF; DNA: TGCAGTGCAGGGACAGACAGCAATCAGCCCCAGCATTTT
size: -; D: -; J: TRBJ2-1; length: 15; V: TRBV10-1; CDR3: CASSALSKSYNEQFF; DNA: TGCGCCAGCAGTGCTCTTTCTAAATCCTACAATGAGCAGTTCTTC
size: -; D: TRBD1; J: TRBJ1-1; length: 16; V: TRBV12-5; CDR3: CASGAGQGVRGTEAFF; DNA: TGTGCTAGTGGGGCGGGACAGGGGGTGAGGGGGACTGAAGCTTTCTTT
size: few; D: -; J: TRBJ1-1; length: 15; V: TRBV6-5; CDR3: CASSYSRRGSTEAFF; DNA: TGTGCCAGCAGTTACTCCCGCCGGGGGTCCACTGAAGCTTTCTTT
size: once; D: -; J: TRBJ2-2; length: 14; V: TRBV2; CDR3: CASRGLANTGELFF; DNA: TGTGCCAGCAGAGGTCTAGCAAACACCGGGGAGCTGTTTTTT
size: many; D: -; J: TRBJ1-5; length: 13; V: TRBV6-1; CDR3: CASTGQNNQPQHF; DNA: TGTGCCAGCACAGGACAGAACAATCAGCCCCAGCATTTT
size: many; D: -; J: TRBJ1-6; length: 15; V: TRBV7-9; CDR3: CASSLAGQGGSPLHF; DNA: TGTGCCAGCAGCTTAGCGGGGCAGGGCGGTTCACCCCTCCACTTT
size: many; D: -; J: TRBJ1-5; length: 13; V: TRBV10-2; CDR3: CASRHNSNQPQHF; DNA: TGCGCCAGCAGACACAATAGCAATCAGCCCCAGCATTTT
size: -; D: -; J: TRBJ2-3; length: 13; V: TRBV5-1; CDR3: CASSSGRADTQYF; DNA: TGCGCCAGCAGCTCGGGACGAGCAGATACGCAGTATTTT
size: -; D: TRBD2; J: TRBJ2-1; length: 15; V: TRBV3-1; CDR3: CASSHGGSSSNEQFF; DNA: TGTGCCAGCAGCCACGGCGGGAGCTCTTCCAATGAGCAGTTCTTC
size: -; D: -; J: TRBJ1-2; length: 12; V: TRBV6-1; CDR3: CASRSTGNGYTF; DNA: TGTGCCAGCAGGTCTACAGGGAACGGCTACACCTTC
size: many; D: TRBD1; J: TRBJ2-7; length: 15; V: TRBV5-1; CDR3: CASSLDGTGPYEQYF; DNA: TGCGCCAGCAGCTTGGATGGGACAGGGCCATACGAGCAGTACTTC
size: once; D: -; J: TRBJ1-5; length: 14; V: TRBV19; CDR3: CASSLWGDNVAQHF; DNA: TGTGCCAGTAGTCTGTGGGGGGACAATGTGGCCCAGCATTTT
size: many; D: TRBD1; J: TRBJ2-7; length: 15; V: TRBV20-1; CDR3: CSARIGTGGSYEQYF; DNA: TGCAGTGCTAGAATAGGGACAGGGGGTTCCTACGAGCAGTACTTC
size: -; D: TRBD2; J: TRBJ2-3; length: 15; V: TRBV7-8; CDR3: CASSLARGNTDTQYF; DNA: TGTGCCAGCAGCTTAGCGCGGGGGAACACAGATACGCAGTATTTT
size: once; D: TRBD2; J: TRBJ2-7; length: 13; V: TRBV2; CDR3: CASSVLAGQGQYF; DNA: TGTGCCAGCAGTGTCCTAGCGGGCCAGGGGCAGTACTTC
size: many; D: TRBD1; J: TRBJ2-7; length: 14; V: TRBV19; CDR3: CASSIPGGIYEQYF; DNA: TGTGCCAGTAGTATCCCAGGGGGAATCTACGAGCAGTACTTC
size: -; D: -; J: TRBJ2-5; length: 16; V: TRBV7-2; CDR3: CASRAGTSPLQETQYF; DNA: TGTGCCAGCAGAGCTGGGACGTCCCCTCTCCAAGAGACCCAGTACTTC
size: -; D: TRBD1; J: TRBJ1-4; length: 16; V: TRBV5-6; CDR3: CASSRGTGGRGEKLFF; DNA: TGTGCCAGCAGCCGAGGGACAGGGGGCAGAGGCGAAAAACTGTTTTTT
size: -; D: -; J: TRBJ2-5; length: 15; V: TRBV9; CDR3: CASSVAGLVQETQYF; DNA: TGTGCCAGCAGCGTAGCTGGGCTAGTTCAAGAGACCCAGTACTTC
size: many; D: -; J: TRBJ2-7; length: 13; V: TRBV6-6; CDR3: CASSYLENYEQYF; DNA: TGTGCCAGCAGTTACCTCGAGAACTACGAGCAGTACTTC
size: -; D: -; J: TRBJ1-1; length: 13; V: TRBV25-1; CDR3: CASSEQGGAEAFF; DNA: TGTGCCAGCAGTGAACAAGGGGGAGCTGAAGCTTTCTTT
size: many; D: TRBD1; J: TRBJ2-5; length: 15; V: TRBV7-2; CDR3: CASSPQGGTGETQYF; DNA: TGTGCCAGCAGCCCCCAAGGGGGCACCGGGGAGACCCAGTACTTC
size: few; D: -; J: TRBJ2-1; length: 14; V: TRBV28; CDR3: CASTRTASYNEQFF; DNA: TGTGCCAGCACGAGGACAGCCTCCTACAATGAGCAGTTCTTC
size: many; D: TRBD1; J: TRBJ2-4; length: 15; V: TRBV6-5; CDR3: CASSSQGAGKNIQYF; DNA: TGTGCCAGCAGTTCACAGGGGGCTGGCAAAAACATTCAGTACTTC
size: -; D: TRBD1; J: TRBJ2-7; length: 15; V: TRBV19; CDR3: CASSSRGTGVNEQYF; DNA: TGTGCCAGTAGTTCCCGCGGGACAGGGGTAAACGAGCAGTACTTC
size: many; D: -; J: TRBJ1-2; length: 13; V: TRBV6-1; CDR3: CASRTRSNYGYTF; DNA: TGTGCCAGCAGGACACGAAGCAACTATGGCTACACCTTC
size: -; D: TRBD2; J: TRBJ2-7; length: 15; V: TRBV30; CDR3: CAWSLTRGLAYEQYF; DNA: TGTGCCTGGAGTCTAACTCGGGGACTAGCCTACGAGCAGTACTTC
size: -; D: -; J: TRBJ2-1; length: 16; V: TRBV20-1; CDR3: CSARDPGLNAYNEQFF; DNA: TGCAGTGCTAGAGATCCGGGCTTGAACGCCTACAATGAGCAGTTCTTC
size: -; D: TRBD2; J: TRBJ2-5; length: 17; V: TRBV20-1; CDR3: CSATGLAGGQSLETQYF; DNA: TGCAGTGCTACGGGACTAGCGGGAGGGCAATCTTTGGAGACCCAGTACTTC
size: -; D: -; J: TRBJ2-5; length: 14; V: TRBV15; CDR3: CATSRAPSPETQYF; DNA: TGTGCCACCAGCAGAGCCCCTAGCCCAGAGACCCAGTACTTC